This T cell receptor (beta chain) was obtained from a study of T-cell memory formation after mild COVID-19. This clonotype came up many times. Libraries for TCRalpha and TCRbeta carried sample barcodes and unique molecular identifiers via 5'RACE. TCRdb independently ran MiXCR on the 5' RACE reads; one entry per CDR3 protein. This sample has 380,000 or so distinct CDR3 sequences; around 15% occur once, and the top ten carry 22%. The CDR3 length is 16 residues. The junction had 8 bases not matched to a gene; V was cut back by 5 bases and J by 4 bases. CDR1 and CDR2 from the germline V gene are LGHDT and YNNKEL (reference sequence).

This TCR came from a man aged 18 to 35 who had mild COVID-19 (a few samples of this study predate the infection). Cell type and time point are not known. This chain joins TRBV3-1 and TRBJ2-1; 10 bases are shared with TRBD2. Specimen: PBMCs or a T cell subset sorted from them (not recorded which). In nucleotides, the CDR3 is TGTGCCAGCAGCTCAGGTAGCGGGGGGACTTACAATGAGCAGTTCTTC. It specifies CASSSGSGGTYNEQFF.